The 5 T cell receptor beta chains below all came from one sample that was sequenced in a study of T cell changes during pregnancy in multiple sclerosis (dated by TCRdb to about 2019). Library preparation was by the immunoSEQ multiplex PCR assay. In TCRdb, the immuneACCESS table is reduced to in-frame sequences with V and J assigned. These tables do not hold every clone; where another copy was compared, an unresolved V gene accounts for under half, and the others remain unexplained. For this sample there are under 85,000 clones; roughly 94% appear just once. Jointly, the top ten make up less than 0.6% of the sample. Sequenced material: peripheral blood, taken in the third trimester of pregnancy. These receptors originate from a female donor with multiple sclerosis, enrolled in a pregnancy study.

The genes are TRBV4-2 and TRBJ2-2, with 10 bases fitting TRBD2. Germline CDR1 and CDR2: LGHNA and YNFKEQ. The length of the CDR3 is 16 residues. The V segment lost 0 bases and the J segment 10 bases; nucleotides outside the gene matches: 8. CDR3 sequence (DNA): TGTGCCAGCAGCCAAGATTCGAGCGGGGGGGCCGAGGAGCTGTTTTTT. Protein product: CASSQDSSGGAEELFF.

This clone was seen a few times. The V gene is TRBV7-6, the J gene TRBJ1-3, with a tentative D call TRBD1 (6 bases). V lost 7 bases, J lost 3 bases, and 13 bases lay in between. The CDR3 contains 14 residues. Germline V gene lookup returns CDR1 SGHVS and CDR2 FNYEAQ. Here the CDR3 reads CASTSRGGGNTIYF. The CDR3 bases are TGTGCCAGCACCTCTCGAGGGGGTGGAAACACCATATATTTT.

This chain uses TRBV2 with TRBJ1-3; D unresolved. Germline V CDR1 and CDR2: SNHLY, FYNNEI. There are 16 residues in the CDR3. V gave up 3 bases and J gave up 0 bases, with 12 bases separating them. CDR3 nucleotides: TGTGCCAGCAGTGAGGAGAGCGCGGCCTCTGGAAACACCATATATTTT. Protein product: CASSEESAASGNTIYF.

This chain connects TRBV15 to TRBJ2-7; 7 bases are a match to TRBD1. The V segment lost 4 bases and the J segment 7 bases; nucleotides outside the gene matches: 10. Germline V gene data show CDR1 as LNHNV and CDR2 as YYDKDF (reference sequence). There are 14 residues in the CDR3. CDR3 sequence: CATSIGQAFGEQYF. CDR3 nucleotides: TGTGCCACCAGCATCGGACAGGCCTTCGGTGAGCAGTACTTC.

The chain carries TRBV7-3 and TRBJ2-2, with D possibly matching TRBD2 (7 bases). Germline values: CDR1 SGHTA, CDR2 FQGTGA. V was cut by 5 bases and J by 6 bases, with 19 bases left in between. CDR3 length: 16 amino acids. CDR3 nucleotide sequence: TGTGCCAGCAGCCCAAGGGTGGGGGGGCCGGCCGGGGAGCTGTTTTTT. As protein: CASSPRVGGPAGELFF.